The sequence of this T cell receptor beta chain was determined in a study of T-cell memory formation after mild COVID-19. Across the study: Largely donor-specific sequence clusters came from a couple of donors.

This clonotype was recorded many times. What it recognizes is unknown. V was clipped by 4 bases and J by 1 base; unmatched bases: 7. The CDR3 is made up of 15 amino acids. CDR1 MNHEY and CDR2 SVGAGI come from the germline V gene. TCRalpha and TCRbeta libraries used 5'RACE with constant-segment primers and UMIs. TCRdb recomputed calls from the 5' RACE reads with MiXCR, one row per CDR3 protein. The sample includes about 120,000 distinct CDR3 sequences, around a sixth seen only once; the top ten take roughly 14%. Regarding the study as a whole: CD4+ bias marked clones expanding day 15 to 37, unlike balanced contracting clones. Clonal second-wave expansions that peaked on day 37 had unconfirmed SARS-CoV-2 specificity.

The sequence was obtained from an adult woman who had mild COVID-19 (a few samples of this study predate the infection). Cell type and time point are not known. The chain uses TRBV6-5 and TRBJ2-7; TRBD1 agrees at 7 bases. Sequenced: PBMCs or a T cell subset sorted from them (not recorded which). CDR3 sequence (DNA): TGTGCCAGCAGTTCGCTGACAGGGTTATCCTACGAGCAGTACTTC. It encodes CASSSLTGLSYEQYF.